This TCR beta chain emerged from a study of blood T cell repertoires in COVID-19. The CDR3 length is 18 residues. Germline V gene data show CDR1 as SGDLS and CDR2 as YYNGEE. Trimming took 4 bases from V and 0 from J, leaving 22 bases between them. Produced via immunoSEQ multiplex PCR; TCRdb's table is partial and in-frame only. This sample has 200,000 to 250,000 clones, with 88% found just once. This chain links TRBV9 with TRBJ1-1; D is uncertain. Specimen: peripheral blood. The origin of this receptor is a young man with active or convalescent COVID-19. This chain's CDR3 is CASSTSGGSYKMNTEAFF. CDR3 coding DNA: TGTGCCAGCAGCACCAGCGGAGGGTCGTATAAGATGAACACTGAAGCTTTCTTT. The variable domain in full, completed from reference TRBV9 and TRBJ1-1, reads DSGVTQTPKHLITATGQRVTLRCSPRSGDLSVYWYQQSLDQGLQFLIQYYNGEERAKGNILERFSAQQFPDLHSELNLSSLELGDSALYFCASSTSGGSYKMNTEAFFGQGTRLTVV.